The T cell receptor beta chain described here comes from a study of T cells after yellow fever vaccination. Comment on this clonotype: A much larger clone lies a single base off, so this may be a read error.

By 5'RACE template switching, TCR cDNA was produced, with a universal primer site and UMIs added in the process. A single record per CDR3 protein comes from TCRdb applying MiXCR to the 5' RACE reads. The sample lists some 250,000 distinct CDR3 sequences; 3.6% were seen once. V dropped 6 bases and J dropped 3 bases, with 12 bases sitting between them. The CDR3 spans 14 residues. The receptor's source is a man between 18 and 29 years old who received the YFV17D yellow fever vaccine. Sequences were derived from PBMCs, sampled 15 days after the yellow fever booster vaccination. The rearrangement joins TRBV12-3 or TRBV12-4 to TRBJ1-5; unclear D gene. For the CDR3, the DNA is TGTGCCAGCAGACCAGGACTGACCAATCAGCCCCAGCATTTT. Its translation is CASRPGLTNQPQHF.